The 14 T cell receptor beta chains below come from one sample, sequenced in a study of blood T cell repertoires in COVID-19. Using immunoSEQ multiplex PCR, the repertoire was profiled, and TCRdb retains in-frame clones only, with some absent. The sample shows roughly 360,000 clones, approximately 80% of them seen only once. The sample comprised peripheral blood. Receptors originate from a human donor with acute or convalescent COVID-19. The donor label of this sample is uncertain.

The V and J genes are TRBV20-1 and TRBJ1-2; D gene unclear. Germline V gene data show CDR1 as DFQATT and CDR2 as SNEGSKA (reference sequence). The V end lost 8 bases, the J end lost 4 bases, and 11 bases lay between the germline ends. The CDR3 length is 11 residues. The CDR3: CSWGSGYGYTF. For the CDR3, the DNA is TGCAGTTGGGGTAGCGGCTATGGCTACACCTTC.

The rearrangement joins TRBV11-2 to TRBJ2-1, with D tentatively TRBD2 (6 bases). Per the germline V gene, CDR1 is SGHAT and CDR2 is FQNNGV. Trimming removed 2 bases from V and 6 bases from J, with 23 bases in between. The CDR3 spans 18 residues. As DNA, the CDR3 is TGTGCCAGCAGCTTATTCGTAATGGTGGCTAGCGATCTCAATGAGCAGTTCTTC. Translated: CASSLFVMVASDLNEQFF.

The chain recombines TRBV7-9 with TRBJ1-2, with TRBD1 matching 7 bases. The V segment lost 4 bases and the J segment 3 bases; nucleotides outside the gene matches: 11. Germline assignment: CDR1 SEHNR and CDR2 FQNEAQ (reference sequence). The CDR3 is made up of 16 amino acids. CDR3: CASSSVGTASHYGYTF. DNA of the CDR3: TGTGCCAGCAGCTCGGTGGGGACAGCATCTCACTATGGCTACACCTTC.

This clone showed up just a few times. The chain carries TRBV9 and TRBJ2-3, with 15 bases matching TRBD2. From germline, CDR1 is SGDLS and CDR2 YYNGEE. The CDR3 has 16 residues. Losses at the gene ends were 3 bases for V and 5 bases for J; bases not matched to a gene: 4. This chain's CDR3 is CASSGTSGRARDTQYF. The CDR3 DNA follows: TGTGCCAGCAGCGGGACTAGCGGGAGGGCAAGAGATACGCAGTATTTT.

This chain uses TRBV10-2 with TRBJ1-5, with D possibly being TRBD1 (6 bases). Trimming left V 4 bases short and J 0 bases short, with 13 bases between. Germline-derived CDR1 and CDR2 are WSHSY and SAAADI. The CDR3 contains 16 residues. The CDR3 is CASSGGPAYSNQPQHF. DNA of the CDR3: TGCGCCAGCAGTGGGGGGCCAGCCTATAGCAATCAGCCCCAGCATTTT.

The chain links TRBV2 to TRBJ1-6, with D uncertain. This CDR3 contains 15 residues. V shed 3 bases and J shed 9 bases, with 15 bases lying between them. Germline CDR1 SNHLY, CDR2 FYNNEI. The CDR3 spells CASSDRPRVGSPLHF. The CDR3 bases are TGTGCCAGCAGTGATCGGCCCCGGGTCGGTTCACCCCTCCACTTT.

V and J are TRBV7-6 and TRBJ2-6; TRBD1 agrees at 7 bases. The trim removed 5 bases at V and 2 bases at J, leaving 9 bases unmatched. Germline lookup yields CDR1 SGHVS and CDR2 FNYEAQ. The CDR3 has 17 amino acids. For the CDR3, the DNA is TGTGCCAGCAGCCCCCAAGACAGGGTAACTGGGGCCAACGTCCTGACTTTC. This sequence encodes CASSPQDRVTGANVLTF. The complete variable domain, with remaining parts taken from reference TRBV7-6 and TRBJ2-6, reads GAGVSQSPRYKVTKRGQDVALRCDPISGHVSLYWYRQALGQGPEFLTYFNYEAQQDKSGLPNDRFSAERPEGSISTLTIQRTEQRDSAMYRCASSPQDRVTGANVLTFGAGSRLTVL.

This clone was counted a single time. V and J are TRBV12-3 or TRBV12-4 and TRBJ1-1; unclear D gene. V dropped 5 bases and J dropped 4 bases, with 11 bases sitting between them. The CDR3 spans 13 residues. This chain's CDR3 is CASSRERSTEAFF. Written as DNA, the CDR3 is TGTGCCAGCAGTCGCGAAAGGAGCACTGAAGCTTTCTTT.

The chain uses TRBV13 and TRBJ2-1; 9 bases are a match to TRBD1. The CDR3 is made up of 14 amino acids. After removal of 1 base from V and 7 bases from J, the junction contained 2 bases not matched to a gene. In germline, CDR1 is PRHDT, CDR2 FYEKMQ (reference sequence). The CDR3 DNA reads as TGTGCCAGCAGCTTAGCGGGACAGGGAAATGAGCAGTTCTTC. It specifies CASSLAGQGNEQFF. The full variable domain, its missing parts supplied by reference TRBV13 and TRBJ2-1, is AAGVIQSPRHLIKEKRETATLKCYPIPRHDTVYWYQQGPGQDPQFLISFYEKMQSDKGSIPDRFSAQQFSDYHSELNMSSLELGDSALYFCASSLAGQGNEQFFGPGTRLTVL.

The V and J genes are TRBV28 and TRBJ1-5; no firm D call. The CDR3 runs 13 residues. V was trimmed by 4 bases and J by 0 bases, leaving 4 bases between them. The germline V gene has CDR1 MDHEN and CDR2 SYDVKM. The CDR3 bases are TGTGCCAGCAGTTACTATAGCAATCAGCCCCAGCATTTT. This translates into CASSYYSNQPQHF.

This clone showed up just once. This chain joins TRBV27 and TRBJ1-1; the D gene is possibly TRBD1 (6 bases). CDR3 length: 15 amino acids. CDR1 is MNHEY and CDR2 is SMNVEV in the germline V gene (reference sequence). Trimming removed 5 bases at V and 1 base at J, with 14 bases between. The CDR3 coding sequence is TGTGCCAGCAGTCCCTTAGGGACACCGAACACTGAAGCTTTCTTT. Amino acid sequence: CASSPLGTPNTEAFF.

The chain has TRBV5-4 and TRBJ2-7; 9 bases map to TRBD2. Germline trimming cut 0 bases from V and 2 bases from J; bases unmatched to any gene: 3. Germline CDR1 and CDR2: SGHNT and YYREEE (reference sequence). The length of the CDR3 is 15 residues. The CDR3 DNA follows: TGTGCCAGCAGCTTGGTGGCGGGAGGGCCCTACGAGCAGTACTTC. Its protein is CASSLVAGGPYEQYF.

This chain links TRBV30 with TRBJ2-1; TRBD1 is a possible D gene (5 bases). V was shortened by 5 bases and J by 0 bases, with 14 bases between the two germline ends. The CDR3 runs 15 residues. CDR1 and CDR2 (germline): GTSNPN, SVGIG (reference sequence). CDR3: CAWGKGVSSYNEQFF. Written as DNA, the CDR3 is TGTGCCTGGGGGAAAGGGGTAAGCTCCTACAATGAGCAGTTCTTC.

The chain has TRBV5-1 and TRBJ2-5; unclear D gene. Germline lookup yields CDR1 SGHRS and CDR2 YFSETQ. CDR3 length: 17 residues. Trimming shortened V by 3 bases and J by 1 base, and 19 bases separated the two germline ends. The CDR3 DNA is TGCGCCAGCAGCTACCCATTGACTGCTACATCCCAAGAGACCCAGTACTTC. The encoded protein is CASSYPLTATSQETQYF.